A selection of T cell receptor beta chains follows, all from one sample in a study of cytomegalovirus exposure and HLA in healthy donors. Data came from immunoSEQ multiplex PCR; TCRdb stores just in-frame clones and leaves some out. Of around 180,000 clones in the sample, about 88% were seen once. Sequenced material: PBMCs. These receptors were obtained from a girl under three years old in good health and CMV-seronegative. Each CDR3 is given with its conserved first and last residue. The order of the fields is CDR3 DNA, CDR3 protein, D gene, clone size, V gene, J gene. The D gene is left open where the match is weak. Part of the rows lack a size; the others show once, few, many or a class for expanded clones.

DNA: TGTGCCAGCAGTTACACTTTGGGCAGGGGGCGGCACGAGCAGTACTTC; CDR3: CASSYTLGRGRHEQYF; D: TRBD1; size: .; V: TRBV6-5; J: TRBJ2-7
DNA: TGTGCCAGTAAACCAGGGGCGGGCACTGAAGCTTTCTTT; CDR3: CASKPGAGTEAFF; D: .; size: .; V: TRBV19; J: TRBJ1-1
DNA: TGTGCCAGCAGCCAAGACTCCGGAGGGCCTTTCAACTACGAGCAGTACTTC; CDR3: CASSQDSGGPFNYEQYF; D: .; size: .; V: TRBV4-2; J: TRBJ2-7
DNA: TGTGCCAGCAGCTACGGGGGGTTGAACACTGAAGCTTTCTTT; CDR3: CASSYGGLNTEAFF; D: .; size: .; V: TRBV7-2; J: TRBJ1-1
DNA: TGCGCCAGCAGCCAAGAATGGGGGGCGCAGTATTTT; CDR3: CASSQEWGAQYF; D: .; size: once; V: TRBV4-3; J: TRBJ2-3
DNA: TGTGCCAGCAGCTTGACAGGGGGGTACGAGCAGTACTTC; CDR3: CASSLTGGYEQYF; D: TRBD1; size: .; V: TRBV7-3; J: TRBJ2-7
DNA: TGTGCCAGCAGCTCCTTGACGGGAGGGTCACCCCTCCACTTT; CDR3: CASSSLTGGSPLHF; D: .; size: .; V: TRBV11-2; J: TRBJ1-6
DNA: TGCGCCAGCAGCCAGACAGGAGTAAACTACGAGCAGTACTTC; CDR3: CASSQTGVNYEQYF; D: .; size: .; V: TRBV5-1; J: TRBJ2-7
DNA: TGCGCCAGCAGTGAGGAGGGCGGGAGGGCCCTTGGGGCCAACGTCCTGACTTTC; CDR3: CASSEEGGRALGANVLTF; D: TRBD2; size: .; V: TRBV10-1; J: TRBJ2-6
DNA: TGTGCCAGCAGCGTAGGAACCACAACTCGGACAAGATCGCACCAAGAGACCCAGTACTTC; CDR3: CASSVGTTTRTRSHQETQYF; D: .; size: .; V: TRBV9; J: TRBJ2-5
DNA: TGCGCCAGCAGAAGACAGGGGGACGGTGGGTACGAGCAGTACTTC; CDR3: CASRRQGDGGYEQYF; D: TRBD1; size: .; V: TRBV4-1; J: TRBJ2-7
DNA: TGTGCCAGCAGCGCCTCGGGGTCCGATACGCAGTATTTT; CDR3: CASSASGSDTQYF; D: .; size: .; V: TRBV6-4; J: TRBJ2-3